These 18 T cell receptor beta chains came from one sample sequenced in a study of T cells in women clearing cervical HPV infection (dated by TCRdb to the late 2010s). Libraries came from the immunoSEQ multiplex PCR assay. The table comes from immuneACCESS by way of TCRdb, which keeps in-frame sequences with V and J called. Part of the clones is missing from these tables; in studies checked, under half for an unresolved V gene and the rest for unknown reasons. This sample's table has entries for about 30,000 clones. Less than 8.5% of the sample belongs to the ten largest clones. The specimen was blood buffy coat. The receptors shown here come from a woman aged 18-70 years with a cervical HPV16 infection that either progressed to CIN3+ or cleared (not recorded which).

With respect to this clone: The read finishes 3 residues shy of the CDR3 end, and the germline J gene is used to complete it. The chain is built from TRBV30 and TRBJ1-2; no reliable D call. Germline loops: CDR1 GTSNPN, CDR2 SVGIG (reference sequence). The germline V and J ends were trimmed by 5 bases and 3 bases, with 10 bases remaining between them. This CDR3 spans 12 amino acids. CDR3 amino acids: CAWPLFDYGYTF. CDR3 bases read: TGTGCCTGGCCTTTATTTGACTATGGC.

Note on this clone: The CDR3 end falls 3 residues outside the read, so it is completed with the germline J gene. V and J are TRBV7-8 and TRBJ1-5; TRBD1 matches at 9 bases. Germline lookup yields CDR1 SGHVS and CDR2 FQNEAQ. The CDR3 is 14 residues long. Losses at the gene ends were 5 bases for V and 7 bases for J; bases not matched to a gene: 6. This chain's CDR3 is CASSDTGGMQPQHF. The part of the CDR3 DNA that was read is TGTGCCAGCAGCGACACAGGGGGCATGCAGCCC.

Concerning this clone: The read finishes 3 residues shy of the CDR3 end, and the germline J gene is used to complete it. The rearrangement joins TRBV12-3 or TRBV12-4 to TRBJ2-7; 8 bases are a match to TRBD1. The V gene end was trimmed by 6 bases and the J gene end by 6 bases; junction bases not matched to a gene: 4. The CDR3 runs 12 residues. The CDR3 protein is CASSPGGSEQYF. CDR3 DNA, as far as it was read: TGTGCCAGCAGCCCAGGGGGCTCCGAG.

A word on this clone: The read falls 3 residues short of the CDR3 end, and the missing part is taken from the germline J gene. The chain uses TRBV7-9 and TRBJ1-4; D perhaps matches TRBD1 (6 bases). Trimming stripped 2 bases from V and 6 bases from J, with 13 bases between. CDR3 length equals 15 residues. Germline assignment: CDR1 SEHNR and CDR2 FQNEAQ (reference sequence). The CDR3 DNA, read in part, is TGTGCCAGCAGCTTAATGGGGGGGGCGGATGAAAAA. The encoded protein is CASSLMGGADEK. The full CDR3 reads CASSLMGGADEKLFF.

About this clone: The sequence runs out 3 residues before the end of the CDR3; the remainder is reconstructed from the germline J gene. The chain joins TRBV6-1 to TRBJ1-2, with 8 nucleotides matching TRBD1. CDR1 is MNHNS and CDR2 is SASEGT in the germline V gene. The CDR3 has 15 amino acids. The CDR3 DNA, read in part, is TGTGCCAGCAGTGAAACCAACAGGGGGTATGGAGGC. This gives the protein CASSETNRGYGG. The whole CDR3 sequence reads CASSETNRGYGGYTF.

Judged by frequency, this clone is medium-sized. The CDR3 end falls 3 residues outside the read, so it is completed with the germline J gene. This chain links TRBV2 with TRBJ1-1; TRBD1 agrees at 10 bases. The CDR3 runs to 15 residues. CDR1 is SNHLY, CDR2 FYNNEI, per germline. This chain's CDR3 is CASSTIDRGRSEAFF. Partial CDR3 DNA: TGTGCCAGCAGTACTATAGACAGGGGGCGATCGGAA.

A word on this clone: The CDR3 end lies 3 residues beyond the end of the read and is filled in from the germline J gene. This sequence joins TRBV20-1 and TRBJ2-3; 10 bases are a match to TRBD2. V shed 3 bases and J 2 bases; nucleotides not matched to a gene: 2. The CDR3 is 14 amino acids. From germline, CDR1 is DFQATT and CDR2 SNEGSKA (reference sequence). Partial CDR3 DNA: TGCAGTGCTAGGCTAGCGGGAGACACAGATACG. It translates to CSARLAGDTDT. The entire CDR3 is CSARLAGDTDTQYF.

In the case of this clone: The read terminates 3 residues before the CDR3 end, so the remaining end is supplied by the germline J gene. This chain connects TRBV11-2 to TRBJ2-5; unclear D gene. Germline CDR1 SGHAT, CDR2 FQNNGV. There are 13 residues in the CDR3. V was clipped by 1 base and J by 2 bases, with 5 bases between them. CDR3: CASSLGQQETQYF. Partial CDR3 DNA: TGTGCCAGCAGCTTAGGGCAGCAAGAGACC.

As for this clone: The read ends 3 residues shy of where the CDR3 ends; the end is completed using the germline J gene. The rearrangement links TRBV13 to TRBJ2-5; possibly TRBD1 for D (6 bases). This CDR3 contains 17 residues. Germline V gene sequence: CDR1 PRHDT, CDR2 FYEKMQ (reference sequence). V gave up 4 bases and J gave up 5 bases, with 23 bases separating them. CDR3 region: CASSSLRGSGVWETQYF. The covered CDR3 bases are TGTGCCAGCAGCTCCCTTAGGGGGAGTGGGGTCTGGGAGACC.

With respect to this clone: The read is 3 residues too short to cover the CDR3 end, so that end is filled in from the germline J gene. V usage is TRBV5-6 and J usage is TRBJ1-4; D is uncertain. The CDR3 has 13 residues. CDR1 and CDR2 (germline): SGHDT, YYEEEE. CDR3 DNA (partial): TGTGCCAGCAGCCTAGGAACCATAGAAGAA. Amino acids: CASSLGTIEE. The CDR3 in its entirety is CASSLGTIEELFF.

To note about this clone: The read terminates 3 residues ahead of where the CDR3 ends, so the germline J gene completes it. The gene calls are TRBV20-1 and TRBJ2-1; TRBD2 aligns across 8 bases. The CDR3 is made up of 15 amino acids. The germline V gene has CDR1 DFQATT and CDR2 SNEGSKA (reference sequence). Trimming took 1 base from V and 7 from J; bases not matched to a gene: 9. CDR3: CSARAGGAGWNEQFF. Partial CDR3 DNA: TGCAGTGCTAGAGCCGGGGGGGCAGGTTGGAATGAG.

About this clone: Read data end 3 residues before the CDR3 end; the end is taken from the germline J gene. V is TRBV10-1 and J is TRBJ2-5; the match to TRBD1 covers 12 bases. The germline CDR1 and CDR2 sequences are WNHNN and SYGVQD (reference sequence). This CDR3 region has 14 residues. V shed 8 bases, J shed 4 bases, and the junction held 5 bases outside the gene matches. The CDR3: CASWGQGAGETQYF. CDR3 DNA (partial): TGCGCCAGCTGGGGACAGGGGGCAGGAGAGACC.

A remark on this clone: The sequence runs out 3 residues before the end of the CDR3; the remainder is reconstructed from the germline J gene. The V gene is TRBV5-1, the J gene TRBJ2-3, with 11 bases identical to TRBD2. Trimming removed 0 bases from V and 0 bases from J; junction bases left unmatched: 0. The CDR3 totals 16 residues. Per the germline V gene, CDR1 is SGHRS and CDR2 is YFSETQ. The CDR3 loop reads CASSLGLAGSTDTQYF. The part of the CDR3 DNA that was read is TGCGCCAGCAGCTTGGGACTAGCGGGGAGCACAGATACG.

Notes on this clone: The read terminates 3 residues before the CDR3 end, so the remaining end is supplied by the germline J gene. The chain recombines TRBV20-1 with TRBJ2-7; the match to TRBD1 covers 8 bases. With V trimmed by 0 bases and J by 0 bases, 4 bases remained unmatched. The CDR3 is made up of 15 amino acids. Germline CDR1 reads DFQATT; CDR2 reads SNEGSKA (reference sequence). The DNA read from the CDR3 is TGCAGTGCTAGAGAGGGGACAGGTGTCTCCTACGAG. Translation: CSAREGTGVSYE. The whole CDR3 reads CSAREGTGVSYEQYF.

Points on this clone: The DNA ends 3 residues before the CDR3 does, and the rest of the CDR3 is filled in from the germline J gene. The chain couples TRBV7-2 to TRBJ2-3; possible D gene TRBD2, 7 bases. Germline-derived CDR1 and CDR2 are SGHTA and FQGNSA. The CDR3 totals 15 residues. The germline V and J ends were trimmed by 3 bases and 4 bases, with 14 bases remaining between them. The chain's CDR3 is CASSFGGGLPDTQYF. CDR3 DNA (partial): TGTGCCAGCAGCTTCGGCGGGGGCCTCCCAGATACG.

CDR3 residues: CASSLNSGYTDTQYF. The CDR3 DNA, read in part, is TGTGCCAGCAGCTTGAATAGCGGCTACACAGATACG. The V gene is TRBV5-6, the J gene TRBJ2-3, with D perhaps TRBD2 (6 bases). The CDR3 end is not reached by the read, which stops 3 residues before it; the germline J gene fills it in. Germline CDR1 is SGHDT and CDR2 is YYEEEE. Trimming shortened V by 1 base and J by 2 bases, and 11 bases separated the two germline ends. This CDR3 contains 15 residues.

In the case of this clone: The read halts 3 residues ahead of the CDR3 end, with the missing end drawn from the germline J gene. The V call is TRBV6-2 or TRBV6-3, the J call TRBJ2-2; D perhaps matches TRBD1 (6 bases). CDR3 length: 13 amino acids. The germline V gene has CDR1 MNHEY and CDR2 SVGEGT. CDR3 DNA (partial): TGTGCCAGCACTGGGGGCTATAATTCACCG. This sequence encodes CASTGGYNSP. The CDR3, in full, reads CASTGGYNSPLFF.

Concerning this clone itself: The read is 3 residues too short to cover the CDR3 end, so that end is filled in from the germline J gene. V usage is TRBV20-1 and J usage is TRBJ2-3; 8 bases align to TRBD1. The CDR3 has 15 residues. In germline, CDR1 is DFQATT, CDR2 SNEGSKA (reference sequence). With 5 bases clipped from V and 1 base from J, the junction kept 8 bases outside the gene matches. CDR3: CSAGALGQGTDTQYF. CDR3 DNA (partial): TGCAGTGCTGGAGCCTTGGGACAGGGCACAGATACG.